This T cell receptor (beta chain) comes out of a study of T cell repertoires in aging, cancer and after chemotherapy. Whole-study results and caveats: In healthy donors, age-related TCR diversity loss mainly reflected lost richness. Compared with age-matched healthy donors, untreated hematological or solid cancer patients showed higher blood TCR clonality.

The ends were cut back, 6 bases at V and 8 bases at J, with 10 bases in the middle. CDR1 is MNHNY and CDR2 is SVGAGI in the germline V gene (reference sequence). The CDR3 has 11 residues. Rearranged V-D-J TRB sequences were amplified with a mixed TRB-A/B primer pool. One entry per CDR3 protein results from TCRdb running MiXCR on the multiplex PCR reads. The sample lists under 9,500 distinct CDR3 sequences; 45% to 65% were seen once. Peripheral blood genomic DNA, not sorted cells or RNA, was the template. This clonotype was counted between two and nine times. What it binds is unknown. Sequencing was carried out using blood. The chain links TRBV6-6 to TRBJ1-2; D not certain. This TCR was sampled from a human donor in good health. The CDR3 region has the DNA TGTGCCAGCAGGACTTCCGGGGGCTACACCTTC. Translating it yields CASRTSGGYTF.